This TCR beta chain was identified during a study of blood T cells in healthy people across ages. V trimming: 7 bases; J trimming: 8 bases; junction bases outside the gene matches: 8. The germline CDR1 and CDR2 sequences are SQVTM and ANQGSEA. The CDR3 loop spans 14 amino acids. PCR was performed a second time for about 6 to 11 cycles using a sample-barcoded 5' primer and a J-beta primer mix. TCRdb reprocessed the 5' RACE reads with MiXCR, giving one entry per CDR3 protein. Of 550,000 to 800,000 distinct CDR3 sequences in the sample, over 20% were seen once. This clonotype was recorded only once. V usage is TRBV29-1 and J usage is TRBJ1-6; 10 nucleotides match TRBD1. The source is a man in his 70s in good health. Material: blood. Written as DNA, the CDR3 is TGCAGCGCAAAAGACGGGACAGGGGATTCACCCCTCCACTTT. This sequence encodes CSAKDGTGDSPLHF.